These T cell receptor beta chains were read from a single sample in a study of T cell repertoires in cytomegalovirus infection. TCRdb re-derived calls from the reads in MiXCR, one entry per CDR3 protein. The repertoire holds 450,000 to 550,000 distinct CDR3 sequences, under 45% seen once, with around 44% in the top ten. These receptors' antigens are unknown. Sequenced here: cultured PBMCs, sampled from culture after CMV antigen stimulation. Receptors originate from a human donor in good health (CMV status not recorded). Some clones in this sample may be carry-over from other donors' samples. Both conserved end residues are part of each CDR3. D genes are given only for firm matches. Only part of the rows carry a size: once, few, many, or a class if the clone is expanded.

clone size: -
V gene: TRBV5-1
D gene: -
CDR3 length: 17
J gene: TRBJ1-4
CDR3 DNA: TGCGCCAGCAGCTTGGGAACAGGAAGTGCAACTAATGAAAAACTGTTTTTT
CDR3 protein: CASSLGTGSATNEKLFF

clone size: -
V gene: TRBV7-8
D gene: TRBD1
CDR3 length: 15
J gene: TRBJ2-1
CDR3 DNA: TGTGCCAGCAGCGCGGACAGGGGCTCCTACAATGAGCAGTTCTTC
CDR3 protein: CASSADRGSYNEQFF

clone size: few
V gene: TRBV11-2
D gene: -
CDR3 length: 14
J gene: TRBJ2-7
CDR3 DNA: TGTGCCAGCAGTCTTAGGGACACCCACTACGAGCAGTACTTC
CDR3 protein: CASSLRDTHYEQYF

clone size: -
V gene: TRBV5-6
D gene: TRBD1
CDR3 length: 16
J gene: TRBJ1-1
CDR3 DNA: TGTGCCAGCAGCCCCACTGGGTACAGGGGAAACACTGAAGCTTTCTTT
CDR3 protein: CASSPTGYRGNTEAFF

clone size: few
V gene: TRBV6-1
D gene: -
CDR3 length: 16
J gene: TRBJ2-6
CDR3 DNA: TGTGCCAGCAGGAAGGATGGGCACGCTGGGGCCAACGTCCTGACTTTC
CDR3 protein: CASRKDGHAGANVLTF

clone size: many
V gene: TRBV7-2
D gene: -
CDR3 length: 15
J gene: TRBJ2-2
CDR3 DNA: TGTGCCAGCAGCTTAGCGTCGGGGGCGGGCGGGGAGCTGTTTTTT
CDR3 protein: CASSLASGAGGELFF

clone size: few
V gene: TRBV7-9
D gene: TRBD2
CDR3 length: 15
J gene: TRBJ2-5
CDR3 DNA: TGTGCCAGCAGCTCCACTAGCGGGAGGGCCGAGACCCAGTACTTC
CDR3 protein: CASSSTSGRAETQYF

clone size: few
V gene: TRBV7-2
D gene: -
CDR3 length: 14
J gene: TRBJ2-5
CDR3 DNA: TGTGCCAGCAGCTTGTCCCGGTACCAAGAGACCCAGTACTTC
CDR3 protein: CASSLSRYQETQYF

clone size: -
V gene: TRBV10-3
D gene: -
CDR3 length: 17
J gene: TRBJ2-6
CDR3 DNA: TGTGCCATCACCCGACAGGGACTAAGCTCTGGGGCCAACGTCCTGACTTTC
CDR3 protein: CAITRQGLSSGANVLTF

clone size: -
V gene: TRBV6-1
D gene: TRBD2
CDR3 length: 18
J gene: TRBJ2-3
CDR3 DNA: TGTGCCAGCAGTGGATACGACAGGGGACTAGCGGGCACAGATACGCAGTATTTT
CDR3 protein: CASSGYDRGLAGTDTQYF

clone size: -
V gene: TRBV6-6
D gene: TRBD1
CDR3 length: 15
J gene: TRBJ1-6
CDR3 DNA: TGTGCCAGCAGTTACGGCGGACAGGGAGGATCACCCCTCCACTTT
CDR3 protein: CASSYGGQGGSPLHF

clone size: -
V gene: TRBV7-6
D gene: TRBD2
CDR3 length: 16
J gene: TRBJ2-3
CDR3 DNA: TGTGCCAGCAGCTCCCGGACTAGCTGGGGCACAGATACGCAGTATTTT
CDR3 protein: CASSSRTSWGTDTQYF

clone size: -
V gene: TRBV7-2
D gene: -
CDR3 length: 15
J gene: TRBJ2-3
CDR3 DNA: TGTGCCAGCAGCTCTTGGGACATTAGCACAGATACGCAGTATTTT
CDR3 protein: CASSSWDISTDTQYF

clone size: few
V gene: TRBV10-3
D gene: -
CDR3 length: 16
J gene: TRBJ2-6
CDR3 DNA: TGTGCCATCAGTGAGCCTGGCAGGGGTGGGGCCAACGTCCTGACTTTC
CDR3 protein: CAISEPGRGGANVLTF

clone size: -
V gene: TRBV5-1
D gene: TRBD1
CDR3 length: 15
J gene: TRBJ2-5
CDR3 DNA: TGCGCCAGCAGCTTGGGGACAGGGCTGCGGGAGACCCAGTACTTC
CDR3 protein: CASSLGTGLRETQYF

clone size: -
V gene: TRBV5-4
D gene: -
CDR3 length: 14
J gene: TRBJ2-1
CDR3 DNA: TGTGCCAGCAGCCCCGGACGACCGAACGGTGAGCAGTTCTTC
CDR3 protein: CASSPGRPNGEQFF

clone size: few
V gene: TRBV20-1
D gene: TRBD2
CDR3 length: 14
J gene: TRBJ2-7
CDR3 DNA: TGCAGTGCTAGAGTGCCTAGCGGGAGTTACGAGCAGTACTTC
CDR3 protein: CSARVPSGSYEQYF

clone size: -
V gene: TRBV10-3
D gene: TRBD1
CDR3 length: 12
J gene: TRBJ2-7
CDR3 DNA: TGTGCCATCCGACAGGGGAAGTACGAGCAGTACTTC
CDR3 protein: CAIRQGKYEQYF

clone size: few
V gene: TRBV7-9
D gene: -
CDR3 length: 19
J gene: TRBJ2-6
CDR3 DNA: TGTGCCAGCAGCCCGGGGGACACACAGGGTACGGCTGGGGCCAACGTCCTGACTTTC
CDR3 protein: CASSPGDTQGTAGANVLTF

clone size: -
V gene: TRBV6-2/TRBV6-3
D gene: TRBD1
CDR3 length: 15
J gene: TRBJ2-7
CDR3 DNA: TGTGCCAGCAGTTCCAATGACAGGGCGCCCTACGAGCAGTACTTC
CDR3 protein: CASSSNDRAPYEQYF

clone size: -
V gene: TRBV6-2/TRBV6-3
D gene: -
CDR3 length: 14
J gene: TRBJ2-5
CDR3 DNA: TGTGCCAGCACCCCTTGGGGGGTTAAAGAGACCCAGTACTTC
CDR3 protein: CASTPWGVKETQYF

clone size: few
V gene: TRBV7-9
D gene: -
CDR3 length: 13
J gene: TRBJ2-7
CDR3 DNA: TGTGCCAGCAGCACCCATAGCTCCTACGAGCAGTACTTC
CDR3 protein: CASSTHSSYEQYF

clone size: -
V gene: TRBV10-3
D gene: TRBD1
CDR3 length: 13
J gene: TRBJ2-4
CDR3 DNA: TGTGCCATCAGTGGGGGACAGGGAGACATTCAGTACTTC
CDR3 protein: CAISGGQGDIQYF

clone size: -
V gene: TRBV5-4
D gene: -
CDR3 length: 16
J gene: TRBJ2-3
CDR3 DNA: TGTGCCAGCAGCGGTAGGGGGGGGGTTAGCACAGATACGCAGTATTTT
CDR3 protein: CASSGRGGVSTDTQYF

clone size: -
V gene: TRBV7-9
D gene: TRBD1
CDR3 length: 17
J gene: TRBJ1-6
CDR3 DNA: TGTGCCAGCAGCTCCATAACAGGGGGCCCCTATAATTCACCCCTCCACTTT
CDR3 protein: CASSSITGGPYNSPLHF

clone size: few
V gene: TRBV4-2
D gene: TRBD2
CDR3 length: 16
J gene: TRBJ2-3
CDR3 DNA: TGTGCCAGCAGCCAACCCCTTGCGGGGGGGCCGGATACGCAGTATTTT
CDR3 protein: CASSQPLAGGPDTQYF

clone size: -
V gene: TRBV11-2
D gene: TRBD2
CDR3 length: 16
J gene: TRBJ2-5
CDR3 DNA: TGTGCCAGCAGTCCCGTGGTAGCGGGAGGGCAAGAGACCCAGTACTTC
CDR3 protein: CASSPVVAGGQETQYF

clone size: few
V gene: TRBV28
D gene: TRBD2
CDR3 length: 16
J gene: TRBJ2-1
CDR3 DNA: TGTGCCAGCAGTTTACCTCTAGCGGTGGTAAAGAATGAGCAGTTCTTC
CDR3 protein: CASSLPLAVVKNEQFF

clone size: -
V gene: TRBV12-3/TRBV12-4
D gene: -
CDR3 length: 13
J gene: TRBJ2-5
CDR3 DNA: TGTGCCAGCAGTGGGGCGACTAGAGAGACCCAGTACTTC
CDR3 protein: CASSGATRETQYF

clone size: few
V gene: TRBV10-2
D gene: -
CDR3 length: 14
J gene: TRBJ2-1
CDR3 DNA: TGCGCCAGCAGTGAGCTCGGACCCGACAATGAGCAGTTCTTC
CDR3 protein: CASSELGPDNEQFF

clone size: -
V gene: TRBV27
D gene: -
CDR3 length: 16
J gene: TRBJ2-6
CDR3 DNA: TGTGCCAGCAGTTTATCGGGTAGCTCTGGGGCCAACGTCCTGACTTTC
CDR3 protein: CASSLSGSSGANVLTF

clone size: -
V gene: TRBV7-6
D gene: -
CDR3 length: 19
J gene: TRBJ2-6
CDR3 DNA: TGTGCCAGCACCACAACCTTACGGGACACAGGCTCTGGGGCCAACGTCCTGAATTTC
CDR3 protein: CASTTTLRDTGSGANVLNF

clone size: -
V gene: TRBV20-1
D gene: TRBD1
CDR3 length: 13
J gene: TRBJ1-2
CDR3 DNA: TGCAGTGCCCGCCTAACAGGGGGGTTAGGCTACACCTTC
CDR3 protein: CSARLTGGLGYTF

clone size: few
V gene: TRBV7-8
D gene: -
CDR3 length: 14
J gene: TRBJ2-7
CDR3 DNA: TGTGCCAGCAGCCTCCGGGACCGACCCTACGAGCAGTACTTC
CDR3 protein: CASSLRDRPYEQYF

clone size: -
V gene: TRBV7-2
D gene: -
CDR3 length: 15
J gene: TRBJ2-2
CDR3 DNA: TGTGCCAGCAGCTCCCTCCGACCGAACACCGGGGAGCTGTTTTTT
CDR3 protein: CASSSLRPNTGELFF

clone size: few
V gene: TRBV7-8
D gene: -
CDR3 length: 15
J gene: TRBJ1-6
CDR3 DNA: TGTGCCAGCAGCTTAGTATCCGGGTTAAATTCACCCCTCCACTTT
CDR3 protein: CASSLVSGLNSPLHF

clone size: few
V gene: TRBV7-2
D gene: TRBD2
CDR3 length: 15
J gene: TRBJ2-3
CDR3 DNA: TGTGCCAGCCGGTTAGCGGGGGGAAGCACAGATACGCAGTATTTT
CDR3 protein: CASRLAGGSTDTQYF

clone size: few
V gene: TRBV6-8
D gene: TRBD2
CDR3 length: 15
J gene: TRBJ2-7
CDR3 DNA: TGTGCCAGCAGCCGTCTAGCGGGAGGTACCCACGAGCAGTACTTC
CDR3 protein: CASSRLAGGTHEQYF

clone size: -
V gene: TRBV7-9
D gene: TRBD1
CDR3 length: 14
J gene: TRBJ1-3
CDR3 DNA: TGTGCCAGCAGGGACAGGCACGGGGGAAACACCATATATTTT
CDR3 protein: CASRDRHGGNTIYF

clone size: many
V gene: TRBV7-9
D gene: -
CDR3 length: 14
J gene: TRBJ1-5
CDR3 DNA: TGTGCCAGCAGCTTAGGGGGATACAATCAGCCCCAGCATTTT
CDR3 protein: CASSLGGYNQPQHF

clone size: few
V gene: TRBV6-1
D gene: -
CDR3 length: 15
J gene: TRBJ1-1
CDR3 DNA: TGTGCCAGCAGTGAAATACAGACTAAGGGAACTGAAGCTTTCTTT
CDR3 protein: CASSEIQTKGTEAFF

clone size: -
V gene: TRBV7-9
D gene: -
CDR3 length: 15
J gene: TRBJ1-3
CDR3 DNA: TGTGCCAGCAGCTCCACAAGGGAAGCTGGAAACACCATATATTTT
CDR3 protein: CASSSTREAGNTIYF

clone size: few
V gene: TRBV7-2
D gene: TRBD2
CDR3 length: 14
J gene: TRBJ2-7
CDR3 DNA: TGTGCCAGCAGCCCCGCGGGGGGTGTATACGAGCAGTACTTC
CDR3 protein: CASSPAGGVYEQYF

clone size: once
V gene: TRBV7-9
D gene: -
CDR3 length: 15
J gene: TRBJ2-7
CDR3 DNA: TGTGCCAGCAGCTTAGGGCCGGGTATCGGCTACGAGCAGTACTTC
CDR3 protein: CASSLGPGIGYEQYF

clone size: -
V gene: TRBV7-2
D gene: TRBD1
CDR3 length: 15
J gene: TRBJ2-5
CDR3 DNA: TGTGCCAGCAGCTCTCCGGGACAGGGGTCTCGGACCCAGTACTTC
CDR3 protein: CASSSPGQGSRTQYF

clone size: -
V gene: TRBV5-4
D gene: -
CDR3 length: 17
J gene: TRBJ2-5
CDR3 DNA: TGTGCCAGCAGCTCCAACTCCCTCCGGGGCCTACAAGAGACCCAGTACTTC
CDR3 protein: CASSSNSLRGLQETQYF

clone size: -
V gene: TRBV2
D gene: -
CDR3 length: 13
J gene: TRBJ1-1
CDR3 DNA: TGTGCCAGCAGACAGGGCGTTTTCACTGAAGCTTTCTTT
CDR3 protein: CASRQGVFTEAFF

clone size: -
V gene: TRBV7-2
D gene: -
CDR3 length: 14
J gene: TRBJ2-7
CDR3 DNA: TGTGCCAGCAGCTTAGTTGACACAACATACGAGCAGTACTTC
CDR3 protein: CASSLVDTTYEQYF

clone size: -
V gene: TRBV11-3
D gene: -
CDR3 length: 15
J gene: TRBJ2-3
CDR3 DNA: TGTGCCAGCAGCCCGGGATCGTGGAGCACAGATACGCAGTATTTT
CDR3 protein: CASSPGSWSTDTQYF

clone size: few
V gene: TRBV11-2
D gene: TRBD1
CDR3 length: 17
J gene: TRBJ2-1
CDR3 DNA: TGTGCCAGCAGCTTAGGCCCGGGACAGGGCGTCCTAAATGAGCAGTTCTTC
CDR3 protein: CASSLGPGQGVLNEQFF